This T cell receptor (beta chain) comes out of a study of technical replicates of blood from a handful of donors. V was clipped by 8 bases and J by 0 bases, with 19 bases between them. This CDR3 contains 16 residues. The germline CDR1 and CDR2 sequences are MDHEN and SYDVKM. Assay used: immunoSEQ multiplex PCR; TCRdb lists only in-frame clones, some missing. The sample lists about 83,000 clones; 94% were seen once. The rearrangement uses TRBV28 and TRBJ2-5; D might be TRBD2 (6 bases). The receptor comes from a human donor in good health. Material for sequencing was T cells isolated from PBMCs. The chain's CDR3 is CASDSSEEGNQETQYF. The DNA of the CDR3 is TGTGCCAGCGACTCCTCCGAGGAGGGAAACCAAGAGACCCAGTACTTC. Supplemented by reference TRBV28 and TRBJ2-5, the full variable domain reads DVKVTQSSRYLVKRTGEKVFLECVQDMDHENMFWYRQDPGLGLRLIYFSYDVKMKEKGDIPEGYSVSREKKERFSLILESASTNQTSMYLCASDSSEEGNQETQYFGPGTRLLVL.